These T cell receptor beta chains were read from a single sample in a study of cytomegalovirus exposure and HLA in healthy donors. The assay was immunoSEQ multiplex PCR, and TCRdb's table has in-frame clones only and misses some. The data contain 150,000 to 200,000 clones, roughly 88% of them singletons. The source material was PBMCs. These receptors were collected from a boy aged 2 to 9 in good health and CMV-seronegative. The CDR3 runs from the conserved cysteine through the conserved F or W. A D gene is named only where the DNA matches it firmly. Not all rows give a size; the values are once, few, many and, for expanded clones, a class.

d_call clone_size j_call v_call cdr3_nt cdr3_aa
NA NA TRBJ2-7 TRBV5-1 TGCGCCAGCAGCCGTTCGGGACTCCACTCCTACGAGCAGTACTTC CASSRSGLHSYEQYF
NA NA TRBJ2-2 TRBV4-2 TGTGCCAGCAGCCAAGTTGCCAGTCCGAACACCGGGGAGCTGTTTTTT CASSQVASPNTGELFF
TRBD2 once TRBJ2-1 TRBV6-5 TGTGCCAGCAGTTATCATGCGGGAGAATGGTACAATGAGCAGTTCTTC CASSYHAGEWYNEQFF
TRBD1 NA TRBJ1-4 TRBV19 TGTGCCAGTAGTACGTGGACAGGGGATGAAAAACTGTTTTTT CASSTWTGDEKLFF
TRBD1 NA TRBJ1-2 TRBV11-3 TGTGCCAGCAGCTTAGTTCCGGGACAGGGGAATGGCTACACCTTC CASSLVPGQGNGYTF
TRBD2 NA TRBJ2-1 TRBV5-1 TGCGCCAGCAGCTTGGGACTAGCGGGAATTTACAATGAGCAGTTCTTC CASSLGLAGIYNEQFF
TRBD2 once TRBJ2-7 TRBV6-4 TGTGCCAGCAGTGAAGGGACTAGCGGGAGTTACGAGCAGTACTTC CASSEGTSGSYEQYF
NA once TRBJ1-5 TRBV2 TGTGCCAGCAGTGGTAAGGGGCCTGGGAATCAGCCCCAGCATTTT CASSGKGPGNQPQHF
NA NA TRBJ2-3 TRBV30 TGTGCCTGGGGGCCGGGCAGGGGAGATACGCAGTATTTT CAWGPGRGDTQYF
TRBD2 NA TRBJ2-1 TRBV5-1 TGCGCCAGCAGCTTTTCCCGCGGGAGGTTTGGGAATGAGCAGTTCTTC CASSFSRGRFGNEQFF
NA once TRBJ2-5 TRBV15 TGTGCCACCAGCAGAGTTCGGACAGAAGAGACCCAGTACTTC CATSRVRTEETQYF
NA NA TRBJ2-4 TRBV10-3 TGTGCCATCAGTGAAGGGACACTAGCCAAAAACATTCAGTACTTC CAISEGTLAKNIQYF
NA NA TRBJ1-2 TRBV23-1 TGCGCCAGCACCCTAGACAGGTCGGCCTATGGCTACACCTTC CASTLDRSAYGYTF
NA NA TRBJ2-3 TRBV6-5 TGTGCCAGCAGTTACGAGCGGGCTCCAGATACGCAGTATTTT CASSYERAPDTQYF
TRBD2 few TRBJ2-2 TRBV5-1 TGCGCCAGCAGCTTGGGGCTAGCGGTAACCGGGGAGCTGTTTTTT CASSLGLAVTGELFF
NA NA TRBJ1-2 TRBV7-9 TGTGCCAGCAGCTCAGGGTATCTCTATGGCTACACCTTC CASSSGYLYGYTF
NA NA TRBJ1-2 TRBV7-2 TGTGCCAGCATCAAAGGGGGAAGGGGCTATGGCTACACCTTC CASIKGGRGYGYTF
TRBD2 NA TRBJ2-1 TRBV6-1 TGTGCCAGCAAAGGGACTAGCTGGGATGAGCAGTTCTTC CASKGTSWDEQFF
TRBD2 NA TRBJ2-5 TRBV6-5 TGTGCCAGCAGGTTCCTAGCGGGAGAGATAGAGACCCAGTACTTC CASRFLAGEIETQYF
NA NA TRBJ2-5 TRBV4-1 TGCGCCAGCAGCCCCCGGGACTTTGAAGAGACCCAGTACTTC CASSPRDFEETQYF
TRBD2 NA TRBJ2-5 TRBV7-2 TGTGCCAGCAGCTCGAAGACTAGCGGGAGGGAAGAGACCCAGTACTTC CASSSKTSGREETQYF
TRBD2 NA TRBJ2-1 TRBV6-6 TGTGCCAGCAGTTACTCGATAATTAGCGGGGTAAATGAGCAGTTCTTC CASSYSIISGVNEQFF
TRBD2 NA TRBJ2-7 TRBV5-6 TGTGCCAGCTCTCAGGCTAGCGGGAGGGCGTACGAGCAGTACTTC CASSQASGRAYEQYF
NA NA TRBJ2-7 TRBV21-1 TGTGCCAGCAGCAAAAAGGAAGGGCGGGAGCGATACGAGCAGTACTTC CASSKKEGRERYEQYF
NA NA TRBJ1-2 TRBV6-1 TGTGCCAGCAGTGAAGCCCAAGTGATCAGGGAACCATTCTATGGCTACACCTTC CASSEAQVIREPFYGYTF
NA once TRBJ2-4 TRBV6-5 TGTGCCAGCAGTTCTAGAGACACCCAGGGTTGGTACTTC CASSSRDTQGWYF
NA NA TRBJ2-4 TRBV18 TGTGCCAGCTCACCACCAAACGCTAAAGCCAAAAACATTCAGTACTTC CASSPPNAKAKNIQYF
NA NA TRBJ1-3 TRBV5-1 TGCGCCAGCAGCAAACTTCCGGGACTTGTTTCCTCTGGAAACACCATATATTTT CASSKLPGLVSSGNTIYF
TRBD1 NA TRBJ1-4 TRBV5-1 TGCGCCAGCAGCCCCGGGACAGGGAGTGAAAAACTGTTTTTT CASSPGTGSEKLFF
NA few TRBJ2-5 TRBV9 TGTGCCAGCAGCACCGGTTCGGGTCGGGAGGAGACCCAGTACTTC CASSTGSGREETQYF
TRBD2 NA TRBJ2-3 TRBV10-2 TGCGCCAGCAGTGAGTCCGGGCTAGCGGGGGGCCGCACAGATACGCAGTATTTT CASSESGLAGGRTDTQYF
TRBD2 NA TRBJ2-2 TRBV13 TGTGCCAGCAGCCCCCGCGGGACTAGCGGAAGCACCGGGGAGCTGTTTTTT CASSPRGTSGSTGELFF
NA once TRBJ2-7 TRBV11-2 TGTGCCAGCAGCCCCGGGACTCTATACGAGCAGTACTTC CASSPGTLYEQYF
NA NA TRBJ2-1 TRBV9 TGTGCCAGCAGCGTAGGGGAAAGTCGGCGGGGAAAGTACAATGAGCAGTTCTTC CASSVGESRRGKYNEQFF
TRBD1 NA TRBJ2-7 TRBV5-1 TGCGCCAGCAGCTTAAAAAATTTCGGGACAGTGGGGCTTTACGAGCAGTACTTC CASSLKNFGTVGLYEQYF
NA few TRBJ2-7 TRBV4-1 TGCGCCAGCAGCCAGGTCTTTGGCAGGATTAGCTCCTACGAGCAGTACTTC CASSQVFGRISSYEQYF
NA few TRBJ2-1 TRBV9 TGTGCCAGCAGCGTAGACGGGGAGAGCTCCTACAATGAGCAGTTCTTC CASSVDGESSYNEQFF
TRBD2 NA TRBJ2-5 TRBV5-1 TGCGCCAGCAGCTTGAGCCCCCGGGGGGGACCGTTCCCTCAAGAGACCCAGTACTTC CASSLSPRGGPFPQETQYF
NA NA TRBJ2-1 TRBV6-6 TGTGCCAGCAGCCCCCAACTAGTTGAGCAGTTCTTC CASSPQLVEQFF
NA NA TRBJ1-1 TRBV9 TGTGCCAGCAGCCCAAACCCCGACTTAACTGAAGCTTTCTTT CASSPNPDLTEAFF
TRBD2 NA TRBJ2-3 TRBV11-2 TGTGCCAGCAGCTCAGTAGCGGGGGGGCGGAACACAGATACGCAGTATTTT CASSSVAGGRNTDTQYF
NA NA TRBJ1-1 TRBV11-2 TGTGCCAGCAGCGGGGAGGAGGACACTGAAGCTTTCTTT CASSGEEDTEAFF
NA NA TRBJ2-5 TRBV7-6 TGTGCCAGCAGCCCGCATGTTAAGGACGGAGGGACCCAGTACTTC CASSPHVKDGGTQYF
TRBD2 NA TRBJ2-1 TRBV7-2 TGTGCCAGCAGCTTCAGCGGGGGGGGCGATGAGCAGTTCTTC CASSFSGGGDEQFF
NA NA TRBJ1-2 TRBV4-1 TGCGCCAGCAGCCTAGATGGAAACAGGATAGACGGCTACACCTTC CASSLDGNRIDGYTF
TRBD1 NA TRBJ2-1 TRBV28 TGTGCCAGCAGTTTCGGGGACAGGGTTGGCAATGAGCAGTTCTTC CASSFGDRVGNEQFF
NA NA TRBJ1-2 TRBV7-2 TGTGCCAGCAGCCCTATAACAGGGATGGGTAACTATGGCTACACCTTC CASSPITGMGNYGYTF
TRBD1 NA TRBJ1-1 TRBV7-9 TGTGCCAGCAGCAGACAGGGGGCGTGGGACACTGAAGCTTTCTTT CASSRQGAWDTEAFF
TRBD1 NA TRBJ2-7 TRBV7-6 TGTGCCAGCAGCTTAGGGACAGGGTACTACGAGCAGTACTTC CASSLGTGYYEQYF